This TCR beta chain was recovered during a study of tumor and adjacent non-tumor tissue in lung cancer. Looking at the study overall: Approximately 4 million productive TCRbeta reads were obtained per sample on average. General study results and limits: Top 100 clones took a larger repertoire share in normal lung. TCR diversity was significantly greater in tumor than normal lung tissue.

RNA was extracted from bulk tissue without any cell sorting. Newly diagnosed lung cancer patients had thoracic surgery in China, August–November 2014, without prior chemotherapy. With 5 bases clipped from V and 3 bases from J, the junction kept 5 bases outside the gene matches. The CDR3 consists of 14 residues. Germline CDR1 is PRHDT and CDR2 is FYEKMQ (reference sequence). To note about this clonotype: The antigen remains undetermined. The CDR3 does not close with the conserved phenylalanine or tryptophan, likely indicating a read error.

TCRbeta libraries were built with three rounds of nested PCR, modified from ARM-PCR. Via MiXCR, TCRdb re-called the multiplex PCR reads, giving one row per CDR3 protein. Of 100,000 to 150,000 distinct CDR3 sequences detected, approximately 71% appear once; the ten largest clones hold roughly 12%. The origin of this receptor is a man aged 30 to 39 with non-small cell lung cancer. V and J are TRBV13 and TRBJ2-7; TRBD2 matches at 9 bases. The sample consisted of lung tumor tissue. CDR3 bases: TGTGCCAGCAGCCAGCGGGAGGTGGGCTACGAGCAGTACCTC. This sequence encodes CASSQREVGYEQYL.